This TCR beta chain was captured by sequencing in a study of T cells after yellow fever vaccination. Regarding the study as a whole: Among primary-vaccination clones, most reappeared after the booster, at about 95% for CD4 and under 90% for CD8.

Regarding this clonotype: Antigen: not known.

UMIs and a universal primer site were added when TCR cDNA was made by 5'RACE template switching. Each CDR3 protein is one row after TCRdb ran MiXCR on the 5' RACE reads. The sample consists of hundreds of thousands of distinct CDR3 sequences, 6.2% of them appearing once. The CDR3 length is 13 residues. Germline CDR1 and CDR2: ENHRY and SYGVKD. V lost 3 bases to trimming and J lost 2 bases, with 7 bases between them. The chain uses TRBV10-3 and TRBJ2-5, with no clear D. The sequence was obtained from a man under 40 who received the YFV17D yellow fever vaccine. The sample here was PBMCs, taken 5 days after the yellow fever booster vaccination. The CDR3 sequence: CAISDRFQETQYF. DNA for the CDR3: TGTGCCATCAGTGACAGGTTTCAAGAGACCCAGTACTTC.